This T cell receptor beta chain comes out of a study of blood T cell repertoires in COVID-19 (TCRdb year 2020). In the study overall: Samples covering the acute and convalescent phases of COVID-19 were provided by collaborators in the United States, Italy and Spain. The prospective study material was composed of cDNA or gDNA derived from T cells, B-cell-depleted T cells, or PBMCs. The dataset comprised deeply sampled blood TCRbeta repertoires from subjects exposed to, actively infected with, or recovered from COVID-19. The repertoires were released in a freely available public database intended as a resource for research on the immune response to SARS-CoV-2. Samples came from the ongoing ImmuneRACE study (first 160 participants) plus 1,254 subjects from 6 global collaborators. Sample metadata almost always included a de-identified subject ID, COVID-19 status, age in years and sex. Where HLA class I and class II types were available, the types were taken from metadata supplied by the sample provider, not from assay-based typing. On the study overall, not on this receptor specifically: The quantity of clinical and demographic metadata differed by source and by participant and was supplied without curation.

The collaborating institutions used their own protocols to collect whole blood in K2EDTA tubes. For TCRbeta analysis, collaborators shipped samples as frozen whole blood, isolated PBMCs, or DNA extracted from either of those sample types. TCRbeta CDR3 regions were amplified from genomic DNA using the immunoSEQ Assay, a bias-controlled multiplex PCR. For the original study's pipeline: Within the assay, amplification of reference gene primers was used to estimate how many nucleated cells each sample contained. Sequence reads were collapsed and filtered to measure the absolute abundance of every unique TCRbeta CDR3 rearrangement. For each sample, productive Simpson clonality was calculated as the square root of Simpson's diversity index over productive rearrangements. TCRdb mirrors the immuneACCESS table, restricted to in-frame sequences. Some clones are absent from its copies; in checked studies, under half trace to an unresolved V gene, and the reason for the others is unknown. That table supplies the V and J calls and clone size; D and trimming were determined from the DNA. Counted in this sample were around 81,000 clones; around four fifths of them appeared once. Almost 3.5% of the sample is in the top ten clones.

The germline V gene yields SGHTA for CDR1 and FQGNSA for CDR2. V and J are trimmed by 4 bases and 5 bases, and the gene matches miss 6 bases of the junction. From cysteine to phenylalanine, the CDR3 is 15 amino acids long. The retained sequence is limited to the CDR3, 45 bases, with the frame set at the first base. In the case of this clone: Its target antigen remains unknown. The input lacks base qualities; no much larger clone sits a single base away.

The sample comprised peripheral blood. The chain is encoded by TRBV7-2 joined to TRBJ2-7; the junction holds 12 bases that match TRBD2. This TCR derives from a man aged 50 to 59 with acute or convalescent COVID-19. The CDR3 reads CASSSSSGRANEQYF. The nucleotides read TGTGCCAGCAGCTCATCTAGCGGGAGGGCCAACGAGCAGTACTTC.